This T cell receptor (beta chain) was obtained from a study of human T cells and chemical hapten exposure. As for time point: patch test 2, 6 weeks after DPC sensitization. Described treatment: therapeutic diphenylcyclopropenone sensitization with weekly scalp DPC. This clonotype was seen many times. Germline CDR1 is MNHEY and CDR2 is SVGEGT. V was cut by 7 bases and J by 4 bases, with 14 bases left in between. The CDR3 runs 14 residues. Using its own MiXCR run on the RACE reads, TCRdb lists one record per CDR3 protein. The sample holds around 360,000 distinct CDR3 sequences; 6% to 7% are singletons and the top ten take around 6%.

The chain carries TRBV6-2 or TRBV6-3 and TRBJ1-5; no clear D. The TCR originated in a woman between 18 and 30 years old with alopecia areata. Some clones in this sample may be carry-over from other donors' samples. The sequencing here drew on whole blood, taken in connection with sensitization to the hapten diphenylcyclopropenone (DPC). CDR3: CASNKAEINQPQHF. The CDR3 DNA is TGTGCCAGCAATAAAGCGGAGATAAATCAGCCCCAGCATTTT.